This T cell receptor beta chain was sequenced for a study of T cells in Graves' hyperthyroidism and ophthalmopathy. Criteria for exclusion of patients were uncontrolled infection, other autoimmune disease, pregnancy or lactation. Each 10 ml fresh peripheral blood draw supplied the PBMCs. Amplified TCR beta CDR3 regions derived from RNA transcripts. The HTBI primer set was used in a first-round RT-PCR of the TCR CDR3. MiXCR, applied by TCRdb to the multiplex PCR reads, yields one record per CDR3 protein. Found here are 360,000 or so distinct CDR3 sequences, 15% to 20% of them singletons; the top ten hold 3.7%. The CDR3 has 15 residues. In germline, CDR1 is MGHDK, CDR2 SYGVNS. With V trimmed by 1 base and J by 2 bases, 4 bases remained unmatched. Overall study results and limits: Most clonotypes that expanded in the thyroid above 0.001 also showed up in blood.

At least ten counts were recorded for this clonotype. Its antigen is unknown. The sequence came from a woman younger than 35 with Graves' hyperthyroidism. Sequencing was done on a sample of blood. V usage is TRBV25-1 and J usage is TRBJ2-7; 8 bases map to TRBD1. CDR3 region: CASSESGQGAYEQYF. The CDR3 DNA sequence: TGTGCCAGCAGTGAATCCGGACAGGGAGCCTACGAGCAGTACTTC.